This entry concerns a single TCR beta chain. Its antigen has not been determined. Base qualities are not at hand, and no much larger clone is one base apart. RNA was extracted using the RNeasy kit, and roughly 0.5 to 1 ug of the RNA was reverse transcribed with random hexamers. TCR beta CDR3 regions were amplified with the immunoSEQ multiplex PCR assay covering 54 Vbeta and 13 Jbeta segments. Bias from PCR amplification was corrected by using a synthetic template baseline for primer optimization and for computational correction. The paper's processing steps were these. Only productive sequences were kept, with reads annotated to V, D and J genes according to IMGT and analyzed in immunoSEQ Analyzer. Clonality was computed as one minus Shannon entropy normalized by log2 of the number of productive unique sequences. For each patient and control, public and private clones were evaluated within the 100 most prevalent clones. Clones were defined as Susac-specific when absent from the healthy and MS cohorts, from 1052 published viral clones and from other ImmuneACCESS disease sequences. In-frame beta chains were kept once TCRdb had trimmed the public reads at Q25 with fastp and called clones with MiXCR. Rows with a matching CDR3 protein are joined into one entry that keeps the most common DNA and genes. TCRdb, not the original authors, processed these V and J calls. This sample holds roughly 120,000 distinct CDR3 sequences; about 93% were observed only once. The ten largest clones capture roughly 0.087% of the sample.

The germline V gene provides CDR1 SGHTA and CDR2 FQGNSA. V is pared back by 3 bases and J by 2 bases, with 2 bases lying between the germline termini. The CDR3 runs 12 amino acids, cysteine and phenylalanine included. The retained sequence is limited to the CDR3, 36 bases, with the frame set at the first base. This sample is part of a study of CD8 T cells in Susac syndrome (dated 2019 in TCRdb). Study-level background: The study used repertoire sequencing to test whether antigen drove CD8+ T cell activation and differentiation in Susac syndrome.

Overall results and qualifications from the work: The study acknowledged that relatively few individuals were included in the TCR sequencing and HLA analysis.

High-throughput TCR beta sequencing profiled peripheral blood CD8+ and CD4+ T cells from healthy donors, Susac syndrome patients and multiple sclerosis patients. The healthy donors served as controls matched for age and sex. CD8+ TEMRA cells were enriched by FACS, while bulk CD8+ and CD4+ T cells were purified by magnetic negative isolation. Blood was collected in EDTA tubes and processed within 24 hours, with PBMCs isolated through density gradient centrifugation. PBMCs intended for TCR sequencing were cryopreserved in liquid nitrogen and thawed later in a water bath at 37 degrees C. The sorted or isolated CD4+, CD8+ and CD8+ TEMRA cells reached a purity of at least 90%.

Rearrangement joined TRBV7-2 to TRBJ2-1; the D gene cannot be resolved reliably. The sequence was collected from a human donor in good health. The sequenced material came from CD4+ T cells from PBMCs. The DNA is TGTGCCAGCAGCTTCCCCTACAATGAGCAGTTCTTC. It encodes CASSFPYNEQFF.